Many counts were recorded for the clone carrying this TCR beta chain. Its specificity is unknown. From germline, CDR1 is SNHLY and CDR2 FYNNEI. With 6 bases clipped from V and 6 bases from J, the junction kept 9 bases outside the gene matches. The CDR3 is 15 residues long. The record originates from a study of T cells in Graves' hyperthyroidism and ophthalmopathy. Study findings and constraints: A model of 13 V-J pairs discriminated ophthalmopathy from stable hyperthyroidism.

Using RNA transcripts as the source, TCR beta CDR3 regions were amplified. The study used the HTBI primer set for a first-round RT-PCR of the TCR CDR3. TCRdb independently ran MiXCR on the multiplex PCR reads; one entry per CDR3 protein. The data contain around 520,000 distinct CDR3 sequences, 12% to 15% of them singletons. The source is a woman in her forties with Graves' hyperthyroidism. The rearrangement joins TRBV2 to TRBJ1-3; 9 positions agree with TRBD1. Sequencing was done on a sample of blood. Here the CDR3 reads CASRLPGTGLNTIYF. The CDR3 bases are TGTGCCAGCAGACTTCCCGGGACAGGGTTAAACACCATATATTTT. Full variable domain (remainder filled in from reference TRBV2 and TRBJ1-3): EPEVTQTPSHQVTQMGQEVILRCVPISNHLYFYWYRQILGQKVEFLVSFYNNEISEKSEIFDDQFSVERPDGSNFTLKIRSTKLEDSAMYFCASRLPGTGLNTIYFGEGSWLTVV.